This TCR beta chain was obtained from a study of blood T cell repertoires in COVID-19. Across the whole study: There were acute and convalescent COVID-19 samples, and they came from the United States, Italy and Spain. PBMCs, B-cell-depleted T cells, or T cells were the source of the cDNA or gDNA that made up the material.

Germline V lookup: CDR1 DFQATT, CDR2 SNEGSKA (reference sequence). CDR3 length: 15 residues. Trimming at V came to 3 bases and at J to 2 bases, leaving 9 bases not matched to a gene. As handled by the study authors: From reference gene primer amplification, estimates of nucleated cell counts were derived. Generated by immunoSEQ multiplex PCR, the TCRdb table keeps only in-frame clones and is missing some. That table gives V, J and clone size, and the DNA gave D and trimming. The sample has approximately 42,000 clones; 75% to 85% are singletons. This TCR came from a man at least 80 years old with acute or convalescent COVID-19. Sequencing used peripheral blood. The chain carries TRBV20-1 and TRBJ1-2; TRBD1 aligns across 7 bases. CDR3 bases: TGCAGTGCTAGTCAGGGGGGCCATGCAAACTATGGCTACACCTTC. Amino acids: CSASQGGHANYGYTF.